These T cell receptor beta chains were read from a single sample in a study of T cell responses to AZD1222 COVID-19 vaccine. The protocol was immunoSEQ multiplex PCR, while the TCRdb copy is restricted to in-frame clones and leaves out a portion. In the table there are more than 95,000 clones, 86% of which are singletons. The material sequenced was peripheral blood, taken 28 days after the second AZD1222 dose. Source of these receptors: an adult who received the AZD1222 COVID-19 vaccine. CDR3s include the opening cysteine and the closing phenylalanine or tryptophan. A D gene is named only where the DNA matches it firmly. Size is stated for part of the rows, as once, few or many counts, or as a class when the clone is expanded.

d_gene | abundance | j_gene | v_gene | CDR3nt | CDR3aa
TRBD1 | once | TRBJ2-6 | TRBV7-3 | TGTGCCAGCAGCTTAGAGGACAGGGGGCTATTTGGGGCCAACGTCCTGACTTTC | CASSLEDRGLFGANVLTF
TRBD2 | - | TRBJ2-7 | TRBV7-8 | TGTGCCAGCAGCGCCCTAGCGGTTAGCTCCTACGAGCAGTACTTC | CASSALAVSSYEQYF
TRBD1 | few | TRBJ2-2 | TRBV4-2 | TGTGCCAGCAGCCCCCGGATCGGGACAGCAGGGGGCGGGGAGCTGTTTTTT | CASSPRIGTAGGGELFF
- | - | TRBJ1-5 | TRBV10-3 | TGTGCCATCAGTGAAAGGGGTGTAGGCAATCAGCCCCAGCATTTT | CAISERGVGNQPQHF
- | once | TRBJ1-2 | TRBV20-1 | TGCAGTGCTAGCCAATCCTATGGCTACACCTTC | CSASQSYGYTF
- | - | TRBJ1-5 | TRBV2 | TGTGCCAGCAGGGACAGTTATAGCAATCAGCCCCAGCATTTT | CASRDSYSNQPQHF
- | - | TRBJ2-3 | TRBV27 | TGTGCCAGCAGCGGGGTCAGCGGGTACGTCACAGATACGCAGTATTTT | CASSGVSGYVTDTQYF
- | - | TRBJ2-1 | TRBV5-8 | TGTGCCAGCAGCTTGCAGGGGTCCTCCTACAATGAGCAGTTCTTC | CASSLQGSSYNEQFF
TRBD1 | - | TRBJ1-5 | TRBV28 | TGTGCCAGCAGTCGGGACAGTTATAGCAATCAGCCCCAGCATTTT | CASSRDSYSNQPQHF
- | - | TRBJ1-4 | TRBV2 | TGTGCCAGCATTAAAGCTCACCTAGCAACTAATGAAAAACTGTTTTTT | CASIKAHLATNEKLFF
TRBD1 | once | TRBJ1-3 | TRBV14 | TGTGCCAGCAGCCAACTTATACAGGGGCGCGGAAACACCATATATTTT | CASSQLIQGRGNTIYF
- | - | TRBJ2-2 | TRBV4-1 | TGCGCCAGCAGCCAAGCGGACAGACTGAACACCGGGGAGCTGTTTTTT | CASSQADRLNTGELFF
TRBD1 | once | TRBJ1-3 | TRBV5-4 | TGTGCCAGCAGCACCGACAGGGCCTCCGGAAACACCATATATTTT | CASSTDRASGNTIYF
TRBD1 | - | TRBJ2-2 | TRBV9 | TGTGCCAGCAGCGTTACAGGGGGTGGCCCCTTGAACACCGGGGAGCTGTTTTTT | CASSVTGGGPLNTGELFF
- | - | TRBJ1-6 | TRBV9 | TGTGCCAGCAGCGTAGGAACTCAGCCTATAGCCCTCCACTTT | CASSVGTQPIALHF
- | - | TRBJ2-7 | TRBV7-8 | TGTGCCAGCAGCTTAGAAGGGGCGGGATGGTACTTC | CASSLEGAGWYF
TRBD2 | - | TRBJ2-7 | TRBV5-1 | TGCGCCAGCAGCTCCAAGCGGACTAGCGGGAGCTACGAGCAGTACTTC | CASSSKRTSGSYEQYF
TRBD2 | - | TRBJ2-7 | TRBV6-5 | TGTGCCACCATAAATAGCGGGAGCTATAACGAGCAGTACTTC | CATINSGSYNEQYF
- | - | TRBJ1-6 | TRBV30 | TGTGCCTGGAGTCCTCAGTTCTTAAGTTCACCCCTCCACTTT | CAWSPQFLSSPLHF
TRBD2 | - | TRBJ2-7 | TRBV4-1 | TGCGCCAGCAGCCAAGATTCCCTAGCGGGAGGGTACGAGCAGTACTTC | CASSQDSLAGGYEQYF
- | - | TRBJ1-6 | TRBV5-1 | TGCGCCAGCAGCCTGGGCTCTAGCTCCTATAATTCACCCCTCCACTTT | CASSLGSSSYNSPLHF
- | - | TRBJ2-3 | TRBV5-4 | TGTGCCAGCAGCTTGGTAGCAAGGGGGGCCGCCACAGATACGCAGTATTTT | CASSLVARGAATDTQYF
TRBD2 | - | TRBJ2-5 | TRBV11-2 | TGTGCCAGCAGCCCAGGACTAGCGGGGGCCCAAGAGACCCAGTACTTC | CASSPGLAGAQETQYF
- | - | TRBJ2-3 | TRBV7-9 | TGTGCCAGCAACATGATAGTAACAGATACGCAGTATTTT | CASNMIVTDTQYF
TRBD1 | - | TRBJ2-7 | TRBV6-5 | TGTGCCAGCAACAGGGGCTACGAGCAGTACTTC | CASNRGYEQYF
TRBD2 | once | TRBJ2-1 | TRBV7-8 | TGTGCCAGCAGCTTAAGGATTAGCGGGCCTACCTACAATGAGCAGTTCTTC | CASSLRISGPTYNEQFF
- | - | TRBJ1-3 | TRBV15 | TGTGCCACCAGCAGAGCCATACAGGGCTCTGGAAACACCATATATTTT | CATSRAIQGSGNTIYF
- | - | TRBJ1-3 | TRBV6-5 | TGTGCCAGCAACATTGACGGCAACTCTGGAAACACCATATATTTT | CASNIDGNSGNTIYF
TRBD1 | - | TRBJ2-7 | TRBV7-9 | TGTGCCAGCAGCTTACCTCGGGACAGGGGATACTACGAGCAGTACTTC | CASSLPRDRGYYEQYF
- | - | TRBJ2-3 | TRBV5-1 | TGCGCCAGCAGCTATACAAACGGACCTGGAGGAACAGATACGCAGTATTTT | CASSYTNGPGGTDTQYF
- | - | TRBJ1-4 | TRBV21-1 | TGTGCCAGCAGCACCTCGATTCAAGAAACCCCCGCAACTAATGAAAAACTGTTTTTT | CASSTSIQETPATNEKLFF
TRBD2 | - | TRBJ2-7 | TRBV5-1 | TGCGCCAGCAGAGGGACTAGCGGGGATAACGAGCAGTACTTC | CASRGTSGDNEQYF
TRBD1 | - | TRBJ1-2 | TRBV28 | TGTGCCAGCAGCCGACAGGGCTCATTTTATGGCTACACCTTC | CASSRQGSFYGYTF
TRBD2 | - | TRBJ2-3 | TRBV7-2 | TGTGCCAGCAGCCTTACGGGGGGGAGTTCAGATACGCAGTATTTT | CASSLTGGSSDTQYF
- | - | TRBJ2-1 | TRBV28 | TGTGCCAGCAGGGATAACAATGAGCAGTTCTTC | CASRDNNEQFF